This entry concerns a single T cell receptor (beta chain). This record belongs to a study of blood T cell repertoires in COVID-19. Study information: The United States, Italy and Spain were the sources of the acute and convalescent COVID-19 samples.

This CDR3 has 17 amino acids. Looked up from germline, CDR1 is MNHEY and CDR2 is SVGEGT. The trim removed 3 bases at V and 3 bases at J, leaving 13 bases unmatched. The Seattle patients joined while their infection was active and were tracked longitudinally afterward. Clones were read by immunoSEQ multiplex PCR, and TCRdb kept only the in-frame ones, dropping some. The table lists about 310,000 clones, around 91% of them singletons, with 0.8% to 1.3% in the top ten. This clonotype originated in a woman aged 40 to 49 with COVID-19, enrolled during active disease. The sample was peripheral blood. J is TRBJ2-7 and V is TRBV6-2 or TRBV6-3, with 8 bases that match TRBD1. This chain's CDR3 is CASSYNRTGPTIYEQYF. The CDR3 nucleotides read TGTGCCAGCAGTTATAATAGGACAGGGCCCACGATCTACGAGCAGTACTTC.